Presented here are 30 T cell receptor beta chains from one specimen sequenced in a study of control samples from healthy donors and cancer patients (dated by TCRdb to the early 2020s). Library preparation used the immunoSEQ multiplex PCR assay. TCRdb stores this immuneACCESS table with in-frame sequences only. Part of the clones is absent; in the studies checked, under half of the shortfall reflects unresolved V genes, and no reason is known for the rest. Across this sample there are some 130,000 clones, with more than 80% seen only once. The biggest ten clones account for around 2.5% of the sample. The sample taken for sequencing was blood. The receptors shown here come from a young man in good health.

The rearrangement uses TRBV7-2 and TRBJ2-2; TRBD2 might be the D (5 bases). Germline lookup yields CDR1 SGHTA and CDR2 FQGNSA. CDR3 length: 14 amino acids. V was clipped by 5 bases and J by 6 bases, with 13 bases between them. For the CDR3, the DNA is TGTGCCAGCAGCCCCACCGCCGGGGCCGGGGAGCTGTTTTTT. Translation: CASSPTAGAGELFF.

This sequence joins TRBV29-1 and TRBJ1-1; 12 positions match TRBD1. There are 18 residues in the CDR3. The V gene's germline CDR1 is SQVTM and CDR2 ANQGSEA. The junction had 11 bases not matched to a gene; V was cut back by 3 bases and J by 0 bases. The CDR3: CSVDGGTGGSQMNTEAFF. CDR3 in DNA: TGCAGCGTTGATGGAGGGACAGGGGGCTCCCAGATGAACACTGAAGCTTTCTTT.

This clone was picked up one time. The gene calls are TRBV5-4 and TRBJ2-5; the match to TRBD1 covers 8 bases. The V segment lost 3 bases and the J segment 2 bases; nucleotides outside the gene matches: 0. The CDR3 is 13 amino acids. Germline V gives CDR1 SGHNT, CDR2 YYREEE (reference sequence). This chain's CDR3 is CASSWTGQETQYF. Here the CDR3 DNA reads TGTGCCAGCAGCTGGACAGGGCAAGAGACCCAGTACTTC.

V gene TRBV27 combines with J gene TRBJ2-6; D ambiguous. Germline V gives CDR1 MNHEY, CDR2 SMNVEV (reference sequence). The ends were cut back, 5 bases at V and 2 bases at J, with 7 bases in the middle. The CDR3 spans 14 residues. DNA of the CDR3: TGTGCCAGCAGTCCGGGTCCTGGGGCCAACGTCCTGACTTTC. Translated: CASSPGPGANVLTF.

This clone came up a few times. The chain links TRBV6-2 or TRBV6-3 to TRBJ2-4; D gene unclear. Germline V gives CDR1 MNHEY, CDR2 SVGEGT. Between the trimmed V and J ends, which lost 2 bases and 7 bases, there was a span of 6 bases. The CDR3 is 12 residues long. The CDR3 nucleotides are TGTGCCAGCAGTTACAATGGTAACATTCAGTACTTC. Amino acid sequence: CASSYNGNIQYF.

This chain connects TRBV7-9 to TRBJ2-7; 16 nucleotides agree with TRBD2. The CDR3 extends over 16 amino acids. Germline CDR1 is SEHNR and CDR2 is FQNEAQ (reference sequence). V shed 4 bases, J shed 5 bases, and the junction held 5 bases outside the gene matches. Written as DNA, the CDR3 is TGTGCCAGCAGCTCCGGGACTAGCGGGAGGGCCCACGAGCAGTACGTC. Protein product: CASSSGTSGRAHEQYV.

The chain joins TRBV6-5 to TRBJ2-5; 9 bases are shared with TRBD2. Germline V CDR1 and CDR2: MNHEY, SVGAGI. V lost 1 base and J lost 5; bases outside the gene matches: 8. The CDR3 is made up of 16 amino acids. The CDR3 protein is CASSYFPSGTGETQYF. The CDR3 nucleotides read TGTGCCAGCAGTTACTTTCCTAGCGGGACTGGGGAGACCCAGTACTTC.

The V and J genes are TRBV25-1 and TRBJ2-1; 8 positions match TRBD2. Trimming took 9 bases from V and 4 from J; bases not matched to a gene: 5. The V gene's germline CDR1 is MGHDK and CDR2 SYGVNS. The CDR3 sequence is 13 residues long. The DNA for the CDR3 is TGTGCCAGTGGGCGGGAGGCGTACAATGAGCAGTTCTTC. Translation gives CASGREAYNEQFF.

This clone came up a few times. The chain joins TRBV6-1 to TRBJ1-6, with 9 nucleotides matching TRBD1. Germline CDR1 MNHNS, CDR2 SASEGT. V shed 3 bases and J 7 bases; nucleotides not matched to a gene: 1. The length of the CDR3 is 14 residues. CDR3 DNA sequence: TGTGCCAGCAGTGAGACAGGGGGAAATTCACCCCTCCACTTT. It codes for CASSETGGNSPLHF.

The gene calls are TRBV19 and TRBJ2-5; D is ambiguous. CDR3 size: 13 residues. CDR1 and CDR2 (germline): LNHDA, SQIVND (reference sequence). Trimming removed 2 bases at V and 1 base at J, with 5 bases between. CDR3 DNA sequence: TGTGCCAGTAGTATAAACATCCAAGAGACCCAGTACTTC. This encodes CASSINIQETQYF.

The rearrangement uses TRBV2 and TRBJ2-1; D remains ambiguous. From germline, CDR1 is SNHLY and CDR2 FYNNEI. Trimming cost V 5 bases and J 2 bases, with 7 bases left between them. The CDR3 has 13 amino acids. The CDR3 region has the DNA TGTGCCAGCAGTAGCGATCCCTACAATGAGCAGTTCTTC. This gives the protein CASSSDPYNEQFF.

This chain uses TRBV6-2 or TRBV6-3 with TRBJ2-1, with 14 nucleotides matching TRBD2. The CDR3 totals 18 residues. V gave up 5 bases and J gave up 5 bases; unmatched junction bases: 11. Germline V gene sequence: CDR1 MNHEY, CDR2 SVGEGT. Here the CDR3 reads CASSDGLAGGLRNNEQFF. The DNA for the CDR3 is TGTGCCAGCAGTGACGGACTAGCGGGAGGTCTTAGGAACAATGAGCAGTTCTTC.

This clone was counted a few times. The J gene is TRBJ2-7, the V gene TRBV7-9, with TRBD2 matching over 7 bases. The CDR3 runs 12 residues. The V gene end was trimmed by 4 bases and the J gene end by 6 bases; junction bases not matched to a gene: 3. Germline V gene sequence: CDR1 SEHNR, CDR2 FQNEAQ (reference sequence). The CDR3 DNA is TGTGCCAGCAGCTCGGGAGGAGGCGAGCAGTACGTC. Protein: CASSSGGGEQYV.

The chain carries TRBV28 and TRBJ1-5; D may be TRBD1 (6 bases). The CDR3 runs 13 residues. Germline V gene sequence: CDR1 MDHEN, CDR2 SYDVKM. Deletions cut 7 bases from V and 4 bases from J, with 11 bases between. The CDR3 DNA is TGTGCCAGCAACAACAGGGCTAATCAGCCCCAGCATTTT. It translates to CASNNRANQPQHF.

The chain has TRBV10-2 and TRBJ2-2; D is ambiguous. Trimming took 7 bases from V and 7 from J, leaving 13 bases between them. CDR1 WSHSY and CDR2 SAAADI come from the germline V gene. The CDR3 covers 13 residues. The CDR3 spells CASTFNPVGELFF. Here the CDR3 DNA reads TGCGCCAGCACCTTCAACCCGGTCGGGGAGCTGTTTTTT.

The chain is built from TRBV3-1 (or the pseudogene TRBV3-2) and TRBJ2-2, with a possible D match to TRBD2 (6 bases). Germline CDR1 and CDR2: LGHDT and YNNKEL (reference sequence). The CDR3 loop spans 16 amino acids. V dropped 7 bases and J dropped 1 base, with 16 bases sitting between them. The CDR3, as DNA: TGTGCCAGCACAAACGGGGATAGCGGGAACACCGGGGAGCTGTTTTTT. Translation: CASTNGDSGNTGELFF.

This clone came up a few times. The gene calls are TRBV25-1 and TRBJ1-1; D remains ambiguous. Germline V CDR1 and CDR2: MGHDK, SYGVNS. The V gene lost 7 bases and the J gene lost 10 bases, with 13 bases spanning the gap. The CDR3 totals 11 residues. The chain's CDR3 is CASIGFKGAFF. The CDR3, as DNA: TGTGCCAGCATCGGGTTTAAGGGAGCTTTCTTT.

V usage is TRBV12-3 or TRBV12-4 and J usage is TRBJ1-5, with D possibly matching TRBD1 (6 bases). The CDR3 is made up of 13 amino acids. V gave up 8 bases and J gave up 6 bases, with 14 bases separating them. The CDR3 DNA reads TGTGCCAGCCTCCCCCCGACAGGTCAGCCCCAGCATTTT. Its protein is CASLPPTGQPQHF.

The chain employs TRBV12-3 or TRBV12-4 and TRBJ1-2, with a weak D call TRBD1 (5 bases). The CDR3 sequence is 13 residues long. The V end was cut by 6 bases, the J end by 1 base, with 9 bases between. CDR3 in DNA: TGTGCCAGCAGCGTCGGGGGTAACTATGGCTACACCTTC. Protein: CASSVGGNYGYTF.

The CDR3, as DNA: TGTGCCACCAGTGATGCCGTTGGGGCTTACAATGAGCAGTTCTTC. This encodes CATSDAVGAYNEQFF. The chain combines TRBV24-1 with TRBJ2-1, with D possibly TRBD1 on 5 matching bases. Between the trimmed V and J ends, which lost 3 bases and 4 bases, there was a span of 12 bases. The CDR3 runs to 15 residues. Looked up from germline, CDR1 is KGHDR and CDR2 is SFDVKD.

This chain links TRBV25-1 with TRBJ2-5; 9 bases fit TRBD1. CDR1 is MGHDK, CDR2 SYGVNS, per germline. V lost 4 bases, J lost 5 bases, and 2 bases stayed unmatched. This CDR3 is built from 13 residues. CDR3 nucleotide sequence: TGTGCCAGCAGTGGGGACAGGGCGGAGACCCAGTACTTC. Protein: CASSGDRAETQYF.

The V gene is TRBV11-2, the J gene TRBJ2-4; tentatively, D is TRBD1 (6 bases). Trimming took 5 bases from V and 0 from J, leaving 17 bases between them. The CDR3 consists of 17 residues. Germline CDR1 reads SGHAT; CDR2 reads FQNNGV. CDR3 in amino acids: CASSRSGHPVAKNIQYF. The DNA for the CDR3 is TGTGCCAGCAGCCGATCGGGACATCCCGTAGCCAAAAACATTCAGTACTTC.

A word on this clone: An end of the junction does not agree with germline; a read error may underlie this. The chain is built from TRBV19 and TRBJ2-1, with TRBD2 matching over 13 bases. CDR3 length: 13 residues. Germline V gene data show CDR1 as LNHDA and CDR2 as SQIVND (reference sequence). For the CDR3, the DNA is TGTGCCAGTAGTATAGAGACTAGCGGGGGGAAAATCTTC. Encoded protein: CASSIETSGGKIF.

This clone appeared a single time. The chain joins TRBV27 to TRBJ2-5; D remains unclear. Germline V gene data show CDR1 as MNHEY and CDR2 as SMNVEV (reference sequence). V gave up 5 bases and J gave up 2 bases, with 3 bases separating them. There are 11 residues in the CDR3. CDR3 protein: CASSPQETQYF. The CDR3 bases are TGTGCCAGCAGTCCGCAAGAGACCCAGTACTTC.

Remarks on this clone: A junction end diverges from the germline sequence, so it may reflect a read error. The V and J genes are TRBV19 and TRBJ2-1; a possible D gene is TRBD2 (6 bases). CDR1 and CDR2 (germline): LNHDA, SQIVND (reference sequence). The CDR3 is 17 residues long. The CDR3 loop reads CASSIQSRDLNYNKQFF. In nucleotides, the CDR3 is TGTGCCAGTAGTATTCAGTCGCGGGACCTAAACTACAATAAGCAGTTCTTC.

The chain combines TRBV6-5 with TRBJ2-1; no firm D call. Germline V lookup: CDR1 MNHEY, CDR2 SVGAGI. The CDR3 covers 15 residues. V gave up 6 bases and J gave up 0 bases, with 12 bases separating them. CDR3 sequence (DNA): TGTGCCAGCAGCCGTGACTCGAGCTCCTACAATGAGCAGTTCTTC. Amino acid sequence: CASSRDSSSYNEQFF.

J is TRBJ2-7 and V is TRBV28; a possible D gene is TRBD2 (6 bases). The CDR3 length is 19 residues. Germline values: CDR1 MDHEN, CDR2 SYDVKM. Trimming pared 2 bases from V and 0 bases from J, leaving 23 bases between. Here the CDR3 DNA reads TGTGCCAGCAGTTTAGATCTCCGCTTCCGGGGGACTCACTCCTACGAGCAGTACGTC. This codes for CASSLDLRFRGTHSYEQYV.

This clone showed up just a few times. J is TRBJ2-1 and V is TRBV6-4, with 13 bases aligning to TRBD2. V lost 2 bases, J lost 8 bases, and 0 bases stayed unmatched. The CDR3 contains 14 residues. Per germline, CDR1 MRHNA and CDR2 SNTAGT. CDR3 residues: CASSDGLAGDEQFF. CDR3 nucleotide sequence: TGTGCCAGCAGTGACGGACTAGCGGGAGATGAGCAGTTCTTC.

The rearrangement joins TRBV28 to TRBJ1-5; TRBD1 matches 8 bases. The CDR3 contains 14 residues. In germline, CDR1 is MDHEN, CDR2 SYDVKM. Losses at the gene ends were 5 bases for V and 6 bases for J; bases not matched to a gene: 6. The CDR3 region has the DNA TGTGCCAGCAGTCGCGGACAGGGAACTCAGCCCCAGCATTTT. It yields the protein CASSRGQGTQPQHF.

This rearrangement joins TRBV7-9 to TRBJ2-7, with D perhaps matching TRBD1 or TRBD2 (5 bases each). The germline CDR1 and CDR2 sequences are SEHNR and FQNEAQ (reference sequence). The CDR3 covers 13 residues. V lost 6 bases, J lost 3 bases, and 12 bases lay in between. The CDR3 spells CASRGDGRYEQYF. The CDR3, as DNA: TGTGCCAGCAGGGGGGACGGTCGCTACGAGCAGTACTTC. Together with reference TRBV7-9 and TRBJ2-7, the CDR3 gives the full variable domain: DTGVSQNPRHKITKRGQNVTFRCDPISEHNRLYWYRQTLGQGPEFLTYFQNEAQLEKSRLLSDRFSAERPKGSFSTLEIQRTEQGDSAMYLCASRGDGRYEQYFGPGTRLTVT.